The next 21 T cell receptor beta chains were all read from a single sample in a study of blood T cell repertoires in COVID-19. Clones were sequenced by immunoSEQ multiplex PCR, and TCRdb holds only the in-frame ones, with some missing. The repertoire holds 200,000 to 250,000 clones, with about 80% as singletons. The specimen was peripheral blood. The receptors were sampled from a woman aged 60 to 75 with acute or convalescent COVID-19.

V usage is TRBV7-9 and J usage is TRBJ1-1, with 7 bases lining up with TRBD1. Germline CDR1 and CDR2: SEHNR and FQNEAQ (reference sequence). The V gene end was trimmed by 7 bases and the J gene end by 3 bases; junction bases not matched to a gene: 8. This CDR3 is 14 amino acids long. The CDR3 protein is CASTIGQADTEAFF. As DNA, the CDR3 is TGTGCCAGCACGATCGGACAGGCGGACACTGAAGCTTTCTTT.

This clone was found once. The rearrangement links TRBV29-1 to TRBJ2-5; 8 bases map to TRBD1. This CDR3 spans 14 amino acids. V was clipped by 7 bases and J by 4 bases; unmatched bases: 11. CDR1 SQVTM and CDR2 ANQGSEA come from the germline V gene. Written as DNA, the CDR3 is TGCAGCGCTCTAACGGACAGGGTAGGAGAGACCCAGTACTTC. Protein product: CSALTDRVGETQYF.

The chain links TRBV2 to TRBJ2-5; weak D call: TRBD2 (5 bases). The CDR3 spans 14 residues. Between the trimmed V and J ends, which lost 7 bases and 3 bases, there was a span of 15 bases. Germline V gene lookup returns CDR1 SNHLY and CDR2 FYNNEI. The CDR3 DNA sequence: TGTGCCAGCAACCTCCTCCGGGGAGAAGAGACCCAGTACTTC. This encodes CASNLLRGEETQYF.

This clone has just one count. V and J are TRBV7-2 and TRBJ2-1, with a weak D call TRBD2 (6 bases). Germline-derived CDR1 and CDR2 are SGHTA and FQGNSA. This CDR3 has 15 amino acids. Trimming pared 1 base from V and 3 bases from J, leaving 10 bases between. CDR3 nucleotides: TGTGCCAGCAGCTTAGTTGGGGGGAACTACAATGAGCAGTTCTTC. This gives the protein CASSLVGGNYNEQFF.

The chain is built from TRBV6-4 and TRBJ2-5, with D possibly being TRBD1 (5 bases). V was clipped by 0 bases and J by 2 bases, with 10 bases between them. CDR1 is MRHNA and CDR2 is SNTAGT in the germline V gene. The CDR3 covers 15 residues. The CDR3 loop is CASSDSLGPQETQYF. CDR3 in DNA: TGTGCCAGCAGTGACTCTTTGGGGCCGCAAGAGACCCAGTACTTC.

For this clone: The limits of the CDR3 on the DNA are not certain, so only TCRdb's listed CDR3 is given. The chain joins TRBV12-3 or TRBV12-4 to TRBJ1-2; the DNA was not compared with TRBD1, the D call given in the table. The CDR3 has 13 residues if both end residues are counted. The CDR3 loop reads CASSLGFGTGSLF.

The CDR3, as DNA: TGTGCCAGCAGCGCGGACAGCGTGGACTCACCCCTCCACTTT. Translation: CASSADSVDSPLHF. V gene TRBV9 combines with J gene TRBJ1-6; maybe TRBD1 (6 bases). The CDR3 spans 14 residues. CDR1 is SGDLS and CDR2 is YYNGEE in the germline V gene. Trimming removed 3 bases from V and 10 bases from J, with 14 bases in between. Filled out from reference TRBV9 and TRBJ1-6, the complete variable domain reads DSGVTQTPKHLITATGQRVTLRCSPRSGDLSVYWYQQSLDQGLQFLIQYYNGEERAKGNILERFSAQQFPDLHSELNLSSLELGDSALYFCASSADSVDSPLHFGNGTRLTVT.

The rearrangement links TRBV4-1 to TRBJ1-1, with D maybe TRBD1 (5 bases). Trimming removed 4 bases from V and 4 bases from J, with 13 bases in between. The CDR3 is 14 amino acids. Germline V gene data show CDR1 as MGHRA and CDR2 as YSYEKL. Written as DNA, the CDR3 is TGCGCCAGCAGCCGCGACAGCGCTATCACTGAAGCTTTCTTT. Its translation: CASSRDSAITEAFF.

The gene calls are TRBV21-1 and TRBJ1-5. TRBV21-1 is tagged as a pseudogene. The length of the CDR3 is 12 residues. CDR3 DNA: TGTGCCAGCAGGGTCTCTGACGGAGGCCAGCATTTT. Translation: CASRVSDGGQHF.

V usage is TRBV5-1 and J usage is TRBJ2-7; a possible D gene is TRBD1 (5 bases). The CDR3 spans 12 residues. The germline CDR1 and CDR2 sequences are SGHRS and YFSETQ. The V and J ends lost 3 bases and 5 bases respectively, with 9 bases between them. CDR3: CASSSLGDEQYF. The CDR3 bases are TGCGCCAGCAGCTCGTTAGGGGACGAGCAGTACTTC.

The chain combines TRBV19 with TRBJ1-4; D perhaps matches TRBD1 (5 bases). Trimming stripped 8 bases from V and 9 bases from J, with 22 bases between. Per germline, CDR1 LNHDA and CDR2 SQIVND (reference sequence). The CDR3 loop spans 15 amino acids. CDR3 loop: CASGPDSAAAQKLFF. The CDR3 region has the DNA TGTGCCAGTGGCCCCGACAGCGCGGCAGCACAAAAACTGTTTTTT.

The chain links TRBV9 to TRBJ1-2, with TRBD1 identical over 8 bases. J was trimmed by 6 bases and V by 7 bases; bases with no gene match: 8. The CDR3 is 13 residues long. Germline V gene sequence: CDR1 SGDLS, CDR2 YYNGEE. The CDR3 is CASSTGVDDGYTF. Here the CDR3 DNA reads TGTGCCAGCTCGACAGGGGTGGACGATGGCTACACCTTC.

Only one count was recorded for this clone. The V and J genes are TRBV7-9 and TRBJ1-1; 12 nucleotides match TRBD1. CDR1 is SEHNR, CDR2 FQNEAQ, per germline (reference sequence). The CDR3 is 19 residues long. Trimming cost V 7 bases and J 0 bases; bases outside gene matches: 15. The CDR3 is CASTLHFRDRGPMNTEAFF. Here the CDR3 DNA reads TGTGCCAGCACCCTACATTTTCGGGACAGGGGGCCCATGAACACTGAAGCTTTCTTT.

The chain combines TRBV11-2 with TRBJ1-2, with 12 positions matching TRBD1. The CDR3 extends over 14 amino acids. The germline CDR1 and CDR2 sequences are SGHAT and FQNNGV. The junction had 11 bases not matched to a gene; V was cut back by 5 bases and J by 13 bases. The CDR3 DNA follows: TGTGCCAGCAGCCCGAGGGGGGACAGGGGGCAGTCCACCTTC. Protein product: CASSPRGDRGQSTF.

This clone was recorded once. V is TRBV5-6 and J is TRBJ2-3; 10 nucleotides match TRBD2. This CDR3 is built from 17 residues. V dropped 0 bases and J dropped 4; count of bases not matched to a gene: 8. From germline, CDR1 is SGHDT and CDR2 YYEEEE. The CDR3 coding sequence is TGTGCCAGCAGCTTGGCGTCTAGCGGGGGTAGACCAGATACGCAGTATTTT. Its protein product is CASSLASSGGRPDTQYF.

The V gene is TRBV9, the J gene TRBJ2-2, with TRBD1 as a possible D gene (6 bases). Germline V gene data show CDR1 as SGDLS and CDR2 as YYNGEE. This CDR3 is built from 15 residues. Trimming removed 4 bases from V and 3 bases from J, with 13 bases in between. The DNA for the CDR3 is TGTGCCAGCAGCTCGGGACAAGTCTACACCGGGGAGCTGTTTTTT. Translating gives CASSSGQVYTGELFF.

CDR3 sequence: CASNQGGTEAFF. In DNA form, the CDR3 reads TGCGCCAGCAATCAGGGTGGAACTGAAGCTTTCTTT. This chain uses TRBV10-2 with TRBJ1-1, with D possibly being TRBD1 (5 bases). The CDR3 has 12 residues. Trimming removed 7 bases at V and 5 bases at J, with 11 bases between. Germline values: CDR1 WSHSY, CDR2 SAAADI.

CDR3 DNA: TGTGCCAGCAGCCCGCGGACAGGGGGTCTTCCTAACTATGGCTACACCTTC. Translation gives CASSPRTGGLPNYGYTF. The chain couples TRBV7-2 to TRBJ1-2; 10 nucleotides agree with TRBD1. CDR1 and CDR2 from the germline V gene are SGHTA and FQGNSA. J lost 0 bases, V lost 5 bases, and 9 bases had no gene match. The CDR3 loop spans 17 amino acids.

The rearrangement links TRBV12-3 or TRBV12-4 to TRBJ1-1; D remains ambiguous. V lost 8 bases, J lost 1 base, and 5 bases lay in between. This CDR3 is 11 amino acids long. CDR3 sequence (DNA): TGTGCCAGCGTCCGGAACACTGAAGCTTTCTTT. Translating it yields CASVRNTEAFF.

V usage is TRBV29-1 and J usage is TRBJ1-4; D remains ambiguous. The germline gives CDR1 SQVTM, CDR2 ANQGSEA. The CDR3 has 13 amino acids. With 5 bases removed from V and 5 bases from J, the gap between germline ends came to 12 bases. CDR3 region: CSVSRSKNEKLFF. In DNA form, the CDR3 reads TGCAGCGTTTCACGGTCTAAAAATGAAAAACTGTTTTTT. Complete variable domain (other parts from reference TRBV29-1 and TRBJ1-4): SAVISQKPSRDICQRGTSLTIQCQVDSQVTMMFWYRQQPGQSLTLIATANQGSEATYESGFVIDKFPISRPNLTFSTLTVSNMSPEDSSIYLCSVSRSKNEKLFFGSGTQLSVL.

V is TRBV5-6 and J is TRBJ2-2; possible D gene TRBD1, 7 bases. V was trimmed by 0 bases and J by 4 bases, leaving 10 bases between them. The length of the CDR3 is 15 residues. The germline V gene encodes CDR1 SGHDT and CDR2 YYEEEE. The CDR3 DNA reads TGTGCCAGCAGCTTGGGACAGGGAGGCACCGGGGAGCTGTTTTTT. It codes for CASSLGQGGTGELFF.